The entry that follows covers one T cell receptor beta chain sequence. Its antigen is unknown. This entry comes from a study of cytomegalovirus exposure and HLA in healthy donors. Overall study context: Clustering assigned approximately 78% of the approximately 400 genotyped donors to the Caucasian-associated ancestry cluster. Study-wide results and caveats: Analysis was performed later, and it showed HLA-associated TCR beta chains to be more clonally expanded than equally common others. A previous analysis found most TCR beta V segments productive roughly 87% or roughly 30% of the time.

Amplification used 60 Vbeta primers and 13 Jbeta primers. In the original workflow: In a later analysis, of about 80 million unique beta chains, roughly 9.9 million appeared in at least two donors. Assay used: immunoSEQ multiplex PCR; TCRdb lists only in-frame clones, some missing. Clone size and V and J calls were adopted from that table, with D and trimming inferred from the DNA. Of approximately 180,000 clones listed, 12% are singletons. The CDR3 consists of 14 residues. V dropped 3 bases and J dropped 5 bases, with 13 bases sitting between them. The germline V gene encodes CDR1 LNHDA and CDR2 SQIVND (reference sequence).

Sequenced input: PBMCs. The chain carries TRBV19 and TRBJ1-2, with D perhaps matching TRBD1 (6 bases). The receptor was isolated from a man over 45 in good health and CMV-seropositive. The CDR3 region is CASSIGTTRYGYTF. The CDR3 DNA reads TGTGCCAGTAGTATTGGGACAACCAGATATGGCTACACCTTC.